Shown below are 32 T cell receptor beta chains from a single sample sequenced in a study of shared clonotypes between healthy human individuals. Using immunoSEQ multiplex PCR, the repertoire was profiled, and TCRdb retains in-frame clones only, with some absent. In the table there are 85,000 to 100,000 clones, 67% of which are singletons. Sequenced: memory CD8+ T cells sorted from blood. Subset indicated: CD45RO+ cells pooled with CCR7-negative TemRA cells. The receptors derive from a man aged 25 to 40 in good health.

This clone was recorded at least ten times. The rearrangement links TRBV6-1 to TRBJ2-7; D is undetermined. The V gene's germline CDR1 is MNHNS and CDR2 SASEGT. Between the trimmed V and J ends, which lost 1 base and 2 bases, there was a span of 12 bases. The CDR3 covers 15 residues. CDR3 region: CASSEEADLTYEQYF. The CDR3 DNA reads TGTGCCAGCAGTGAAGAGGCAGACTTAACCTACGAGCAGTACTTC.

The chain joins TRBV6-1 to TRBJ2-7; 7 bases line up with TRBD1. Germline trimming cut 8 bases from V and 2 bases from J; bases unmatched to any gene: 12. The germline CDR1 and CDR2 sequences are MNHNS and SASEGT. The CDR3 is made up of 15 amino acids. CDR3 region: CASQEGAGRTYEQYF. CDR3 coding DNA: TGTGCCAGCCAAGAGGGGGCAGGGCGAACCTACGAGCAGTACTTC.

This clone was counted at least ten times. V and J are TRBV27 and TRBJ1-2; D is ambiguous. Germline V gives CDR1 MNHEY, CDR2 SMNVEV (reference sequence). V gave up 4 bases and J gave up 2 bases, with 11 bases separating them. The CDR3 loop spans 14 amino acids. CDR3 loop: CASSSRGRNYGYTF. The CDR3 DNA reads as TGTGCCAGCAGTTCGCGAGGGAGGAACTATGGCTACACCTTC.

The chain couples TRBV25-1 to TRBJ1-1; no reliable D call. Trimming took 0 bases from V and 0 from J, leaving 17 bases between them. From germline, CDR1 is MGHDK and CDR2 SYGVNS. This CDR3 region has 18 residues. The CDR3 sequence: CASSEYPSSPSMNTEAFF. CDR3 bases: TGTGCCAGCAGTGAATACCCCTCCTCCCCCAGCATGAACACTGAAGCTTTCTTT.

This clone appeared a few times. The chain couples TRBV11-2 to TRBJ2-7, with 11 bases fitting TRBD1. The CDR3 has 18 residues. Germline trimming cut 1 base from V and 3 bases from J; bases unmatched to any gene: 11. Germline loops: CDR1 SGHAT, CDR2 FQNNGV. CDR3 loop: CASSLVSWVGTGGYEQYF. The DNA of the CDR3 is TGTGCCAGCAGCTTAGTATCGTGGGTGGGGACAGGGGGCTACGAGCAGTACTTC.

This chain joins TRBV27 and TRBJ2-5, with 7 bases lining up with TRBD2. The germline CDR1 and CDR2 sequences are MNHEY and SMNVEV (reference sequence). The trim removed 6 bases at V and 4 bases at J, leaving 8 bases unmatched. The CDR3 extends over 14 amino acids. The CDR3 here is CASSARLASETQYF. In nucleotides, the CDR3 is TGTGCCAGCAGCGCCAGACTAGCTTCAGAGACCCAGTACTTC.

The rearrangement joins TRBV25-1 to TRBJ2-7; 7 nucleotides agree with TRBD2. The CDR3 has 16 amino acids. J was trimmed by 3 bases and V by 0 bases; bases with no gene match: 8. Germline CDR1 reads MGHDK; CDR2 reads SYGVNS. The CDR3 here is CASSEYRLAEYYEQYF. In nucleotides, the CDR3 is TGTGCCAGCAGTGAATATCGGCTAGCGGAATACTACGAGCAGTACTTC.

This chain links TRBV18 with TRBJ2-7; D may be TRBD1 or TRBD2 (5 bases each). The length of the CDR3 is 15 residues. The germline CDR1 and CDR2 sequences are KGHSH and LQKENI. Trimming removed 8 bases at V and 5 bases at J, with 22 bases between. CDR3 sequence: CASANYGTRADEQYF. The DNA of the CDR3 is TGTGCCAGCGCGAACTACGGGACCCGGGCCGACGAGCAGTACTTC.

CDR3 in amino acids: CASSSPASYNYGYTF. In DNA form, the CDR3 reads TGTGCCAGCAGCTCCCCCGCCAGCTATAACTATGGCTACACCTTC. The chain has TRBV7-9 and TRBJ1-2, with D hard to call. The V and J ends lost 4 bases and 1 base respectively, with 13 bases between them. CDR3 length: 15 amino acids. CDR1 is SEHNR and CDR2 is FQNEAQ in the germline V gene (reference sequence).

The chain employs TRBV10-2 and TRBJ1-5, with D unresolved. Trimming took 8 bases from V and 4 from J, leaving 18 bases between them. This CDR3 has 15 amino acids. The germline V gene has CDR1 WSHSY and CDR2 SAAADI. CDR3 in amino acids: CASGRMTLGNQPQHF. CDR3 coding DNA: TGCGCCAGCGGACGGATGACCCTCGGGAATCAGCCCCAGCATTTT.

The CDR3 reads CARGPTGCDQPQHF. Here the CDR3 DNA reads TGTGCCAGAGGGCCTACGGGCTGCGATCAGCCCCAGCATTTT. The V call is TRBV6-6, the J call TRBJ1-5; D is ambiguous. This CDR3 is 14 amino acids long. From germline, CDR1 is MNHNY and CDR2 SVGAGI (reference sequence). The ends were cut back, 9 bases at V and 5 bases at J, with 17 bases in the middle.

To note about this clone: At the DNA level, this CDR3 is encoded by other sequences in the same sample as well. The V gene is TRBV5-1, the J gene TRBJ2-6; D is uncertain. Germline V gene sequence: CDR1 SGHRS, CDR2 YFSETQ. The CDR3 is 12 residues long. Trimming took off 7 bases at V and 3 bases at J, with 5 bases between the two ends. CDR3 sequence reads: CASHSGANVLTF. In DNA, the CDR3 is TGCGCCAGCCATAGTGGGGCCAACGTCCTGACTTTC.

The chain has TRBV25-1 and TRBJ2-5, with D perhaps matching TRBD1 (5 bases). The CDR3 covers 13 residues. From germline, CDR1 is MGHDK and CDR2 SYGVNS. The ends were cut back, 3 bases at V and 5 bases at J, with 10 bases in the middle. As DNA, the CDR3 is TGTGCCAGCAGTGACAGGGTTATTGAGACCCAGTACTTC. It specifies CASSDRVIETQYF. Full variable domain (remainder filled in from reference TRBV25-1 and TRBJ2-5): EADIYQTPRYLVIGTGKKITLECSQTMGHDKMYWYQQDPGMELHLIHYSYGVNSTEKGDLSSESTVSRIRTEHFPLTLESARPSHTSQYLCASSDRVIETQYFGPGTRLLVL.

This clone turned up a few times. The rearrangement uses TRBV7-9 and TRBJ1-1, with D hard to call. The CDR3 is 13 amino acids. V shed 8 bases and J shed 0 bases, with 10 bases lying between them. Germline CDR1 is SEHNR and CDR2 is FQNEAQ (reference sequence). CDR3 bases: TGTGCCAGCGGCGAGGGCATGAACACTGAAGCTTTCTTT. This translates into CASGEGMNTEAFF.

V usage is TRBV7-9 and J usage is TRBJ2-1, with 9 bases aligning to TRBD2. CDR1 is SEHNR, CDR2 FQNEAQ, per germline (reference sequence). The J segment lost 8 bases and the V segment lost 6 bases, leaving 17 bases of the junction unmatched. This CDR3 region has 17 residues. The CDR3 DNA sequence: TGTGCCAGCAGACCCGGGTTAGCGGGAGTGATAGGGGATGAGCAGTTCTTC. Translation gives CASRPGLAGVIGDEQFF.

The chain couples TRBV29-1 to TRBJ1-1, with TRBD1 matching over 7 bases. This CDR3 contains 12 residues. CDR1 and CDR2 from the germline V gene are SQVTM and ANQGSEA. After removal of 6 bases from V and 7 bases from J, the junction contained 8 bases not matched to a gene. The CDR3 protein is CSVRDSPIEAFF. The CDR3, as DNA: TGCAGCGTGCGGGACAGCCCCATTGAAGCTTTCTTT.

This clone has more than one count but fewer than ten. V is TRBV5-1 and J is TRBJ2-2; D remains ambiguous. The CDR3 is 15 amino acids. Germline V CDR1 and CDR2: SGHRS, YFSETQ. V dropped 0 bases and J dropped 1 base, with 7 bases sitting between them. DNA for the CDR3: TGCGCCAGCAGCTTGGCGGGTGGGAACACCGGGGAGCTGTTTTTT. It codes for CASSLAGGNTGELFF.

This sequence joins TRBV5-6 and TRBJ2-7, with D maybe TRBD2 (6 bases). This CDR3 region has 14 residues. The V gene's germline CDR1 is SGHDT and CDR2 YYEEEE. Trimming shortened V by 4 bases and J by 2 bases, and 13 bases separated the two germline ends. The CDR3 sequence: CASSPGTSPYEQYF. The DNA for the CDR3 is TGTGCCAGCAGCCCCGGGACTTCCCCCTACGAGCAGTACTTC.

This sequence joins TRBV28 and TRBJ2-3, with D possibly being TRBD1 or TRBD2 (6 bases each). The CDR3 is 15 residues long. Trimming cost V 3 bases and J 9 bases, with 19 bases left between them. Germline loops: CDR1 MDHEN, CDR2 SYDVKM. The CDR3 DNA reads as TGTGCCAGCAGTTTGATTCCCTCGGGGGCTCAGACGCAGTATTTT. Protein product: CASSLIPSGAQTQYF.

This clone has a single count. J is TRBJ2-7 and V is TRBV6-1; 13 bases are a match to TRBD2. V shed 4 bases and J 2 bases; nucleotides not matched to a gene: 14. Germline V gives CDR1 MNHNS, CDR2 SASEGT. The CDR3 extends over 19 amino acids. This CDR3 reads CASSAGLAGTEAWTYEQYF. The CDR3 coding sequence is TGTGCCAGCAGTGCGGGACTAGCGGGAACTGAGGCGTGGACCTACGAGCAGTACTTC.

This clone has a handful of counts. CDR3 in amino acids: CASSLESPLDGTQYF. The DNA for the CDR3 is TGTGCCAGCAGTCTTGAAAGCCCTCTAGATGGGACCCAGTACTTC. The chain carries TRBV2 and TRBJ2-5; D not resolved. The CDR3 spans 15 residues. Germline assignment: CDR1 SNHLY and CDR2 FYNNEI. Trimming shortened V by 5 bases and J by 7 bases, and 20 bases separated the two germline ends.

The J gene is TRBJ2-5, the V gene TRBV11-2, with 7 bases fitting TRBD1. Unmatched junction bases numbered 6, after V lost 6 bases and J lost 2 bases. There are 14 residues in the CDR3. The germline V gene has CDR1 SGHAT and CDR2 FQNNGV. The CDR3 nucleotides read TGTGCCAGCAGGGTACCGGGACAGCAAGAGACCCAGTACTTC. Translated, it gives CASRVPGQQETQYF.

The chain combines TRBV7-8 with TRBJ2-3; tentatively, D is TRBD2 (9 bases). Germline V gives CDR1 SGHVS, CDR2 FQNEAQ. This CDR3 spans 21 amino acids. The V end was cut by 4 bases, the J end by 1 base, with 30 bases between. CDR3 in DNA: TGTGCCAGCAGCTCTGGACAGGGAGGGCTAGCGGGAAGAAAACGCACAGATACGCAGTATTTT. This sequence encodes CASSSGQGGLAGRKRTDTQYF. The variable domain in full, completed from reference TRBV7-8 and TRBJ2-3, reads GAGVSQSPRYKVAKRGQDVALRCDPISGHVSLFWYQQALGQGPEFLTYFQNEAQLDKSGLPSDRFFAERPEGSVSTLKIQRTQQEDSAVYLCASSSGQGGLAGRKRTDTQYFGPGTRLTVL.

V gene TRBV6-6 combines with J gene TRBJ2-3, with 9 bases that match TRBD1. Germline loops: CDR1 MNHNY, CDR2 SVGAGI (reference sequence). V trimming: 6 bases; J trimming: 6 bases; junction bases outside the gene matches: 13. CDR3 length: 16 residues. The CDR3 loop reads CASRSPGQGRTDTQYF. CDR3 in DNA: TGTGCCAGCAGGTCGCCGGGACAGGGTAGAACGGATACGCAGTATTTT.

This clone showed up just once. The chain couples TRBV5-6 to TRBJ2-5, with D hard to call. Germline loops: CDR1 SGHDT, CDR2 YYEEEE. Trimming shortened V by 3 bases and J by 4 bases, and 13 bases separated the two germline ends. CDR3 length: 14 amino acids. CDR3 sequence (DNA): TGTGCCAGCAGCTCCGGGCTTGGCGGAGAGACCCAGTACTTC. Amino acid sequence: CASSSGLGGETQYF.

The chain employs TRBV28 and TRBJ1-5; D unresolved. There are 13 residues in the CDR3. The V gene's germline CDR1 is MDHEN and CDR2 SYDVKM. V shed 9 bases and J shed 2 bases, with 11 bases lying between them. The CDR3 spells CASAGRGNQPQHF. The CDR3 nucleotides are TGTGCCAGTGCCGGGCGGGGCAATCAGCCCCAGCATTTT.

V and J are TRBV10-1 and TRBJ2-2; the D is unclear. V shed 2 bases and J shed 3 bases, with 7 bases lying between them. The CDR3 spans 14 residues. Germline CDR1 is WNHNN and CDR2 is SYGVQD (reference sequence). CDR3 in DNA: TGCGCCAGCAGTGAGGGCCGGGACACCGGGGAGCTGTTTTTT. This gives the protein CASSEGRDTGELFF.

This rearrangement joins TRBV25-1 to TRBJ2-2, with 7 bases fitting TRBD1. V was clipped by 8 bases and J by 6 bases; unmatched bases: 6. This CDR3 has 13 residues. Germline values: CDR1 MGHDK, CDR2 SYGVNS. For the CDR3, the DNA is TGTGCCAGCGGAAAGGGGGCGTCCGGGGAGCTGTTTTTT. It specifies CASGKGASGELFF.

CDR3 loop: CASSQRGGGPYNEQFF. For the CDR3, the DNA is TGTGCCAGCAGCCAGCGGGGGGGCGGACCTTACAATGAGCAGTTCTTC. The chain is built from TRBV13 and TRBJ2-1, with TRBD2 identical over 10 bases. V shed 5 bases and J 4 bases; nucleotides not matched to a gene: 8. Germline V gives CDR1 PRHDT, CDR2 FYEKMQ (reference sequence). The CDR3 is 16 residues long.

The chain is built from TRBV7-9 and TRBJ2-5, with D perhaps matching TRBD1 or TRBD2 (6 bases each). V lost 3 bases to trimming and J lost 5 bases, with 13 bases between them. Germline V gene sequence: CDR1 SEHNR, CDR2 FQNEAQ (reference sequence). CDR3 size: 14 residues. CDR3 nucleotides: TGTGCCAGCAGCTTCGGAGGGGGAACTGAGACCCAGTACTTC. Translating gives CASSFGGGTETQYF.

The CDR3 nucleotides are TGTGCCAGCAGCTTGGCCGGGACAGGGACGTCCGAGCAGTACTTC. Amino acid sequence: CASSLAGTGTSEQYF. The V and J genes are TRBV5-8 and TRBJ2-7; TRBD1 agrees at 9 bases. This CDR3 region has 15 residues. CDR1 SGHTS and CDR2 YDEGEE come from the germline V gene. V lost 0 bases to trimming and J lost 6 bases; unmatched junction nucleotides: 7.

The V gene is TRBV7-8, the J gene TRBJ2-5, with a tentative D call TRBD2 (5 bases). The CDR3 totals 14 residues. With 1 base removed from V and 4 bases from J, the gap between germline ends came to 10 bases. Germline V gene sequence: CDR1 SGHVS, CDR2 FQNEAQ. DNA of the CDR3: TGTGCCAGCAGCTTAGTAATGGGAGTAGAGACCCAGTACTTC. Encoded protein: CASSLVMGVETQYF.